The clone carrying this T cell receptor (beta chain) was counted a single time. The antigen is undetermined. The sample is drawn from a study of OX40 agonist ivuxolimab in advanced cancers. Autoimmune disease history or systemic immunosuppression was exclusionary. The investigators sampled blood at baseline, at cycle 4 day 1, and at cycle 7 day 1. Study-level results: The study did not work out the antigen specificity of the expanded peripheral T cells. The study found that CD8+ T cells averaged more expanded clones than CD4+.

The V gene end was trimmed by 5 bases and the J gene end by 0 bases; junction bases not matched to a gene: 5. CDR1 and CDR2 (germline): PRHDT, FYEKMQ (reference sequence). The CDR3 covers 15 residues. This table comes from immunoSEQ multiplex PCR, and its TCRdb copy is limited to in-frame clones, with some not included. This table has 11,000 or so clones, 70% to 85% appearing once. Specimen: CD4+ or CD8+ T cells sorted from blood, collected in a trial of the OX40 agonist ivuxolimab. This chain uses TRBV13 with TRBJ1-1, with 8 bases lining up with TRBD1. This sequence originates from an adult with an advanced solid tumor such as melanoma, head and neck, liver or kidney cancer. The CDR3 nucleotides are TGTGCCAGCAGCACCCGGACAGGGATGAACACTGAAGCTTTCTTT. Translated: CASSTRTGMNTEAFF.